This is a list of T cell receptor beta chains from one sample in a study of identifying expanded T cells in peripheral blood. Sequencing was performed with immunoSEQ multiplex PCR; in TCRdb, only in-frame clones are kept and a portion is missing. This repertoire shows 85,000 to 95,000 clones, 88% found once; its top ten account for 3.5% to 5%. Sequenced sample: blood. Receptor source: a person aged 18-70 years in good health. The CDR3 runs from the conserved cysteine through the conserved F or W. D genes are given only for firm matches. Some rows mark clone size as missing; the rest say once, few, many or name a class of expanded clone.

NA	TRBV9	TRBJ2-1	NA	CASSVAEGLSYNEQFF	TGTGCCAGCAGCGTAGCCGAGGGGCTCTCCTACAATGAGCAGTTCTTC
NA	TRBV11-2	TRBJ2-7	TRBD2	CASSPTSAPTVEQYF	TGTGCCAGCAGCCCAACTAGCGCCCCGACGGTCGAGCAGTACTTC
NA	TRBV28	TRBJ1-1	NA	CASSLWAGGGTEAFF	TGTGCCAGCAGTTTATGGGCTGGGGGAGGGACTGAAGCTTTCTTT
NA	TRBV18	TRBJ2-1	NA	CASSLGSGGAINEQFF	TGTGCCAGCTCACTTGGCTCCGGGGGCGCAATCAATGAGCAGTTCTTC
NA	TRBV11-1	TRBJ2-7	NA	CASSLGLAVTEQYF	TGTGCCAGCAGCTTAGGTCTTGCGGTAACCGAGCAGTACTTC
few	TRBV5-5	TRBJ2-7	NA	CASSLVGDQTYEQYF	TGTGCCAGCAGCTTGGTGGGCGACCAGACCTACGAGCAGTACTTC
NA	TRBV7-2	TRBJ1-1	NA	CASSLSRVVPFF	TGTGCCAGCAGCTTAAGCAGGGTAGTGCCTTTCTTT
NA	TRBV14	TRBJ1-2	NA	CASTRGTSPYGYTF	TGTGCCAGCACCCGGGGTACTTCCCCCTATGGCTACACCTTC
NA	TRBV7-6	TRBJ2-2	NA	CASSLKVATGELFF	TGTGCCAGCAGCTTAAAGGTTGCGACCGGGGAGCTGTTTTTT
NA	TRBV5-1	TRBJ2-7	TRBD1	CASSGDRAYEQYF	TGCGCCAGCAGTGGCGACAGGGCCTACGAGCAGTACTTC
once	TRBV19	TRBJ1-1	NA	CASSIMGLEGNTEAFF	TGTGCCAGTAGTATTATGGGGCTCGAGGGGAACACTGAAGCTTTCTTT